These T cell receptor beta chains were read from a single sample in a study of T cells of healthy individuals. TCRdb passed the 5' RACE reads through MiXCR, listing each CDR3 protein once. The table has 55,000 to 65,000 distinct CDR3 sequences, 15% to 20% seen once. The origin of the receptors is a human donor in good health. CDR3s include the opening cysteine and the closing phenylalanine or tryptophan. D genes are given only for firm matches. Clone size is stated in some rows and not others, as once, few, many or a class when expanded.

j_call	clone_size	d_call	v_call	cdr3_length	cdr3_nt	cdr3_aa
TRBJ2-4	few	.	TRBV20-1	16	TGCAGTGCTAGAGATAATGGGGGCATGACCAAAAACATTCAGTACTTC	CSARDNGGMTKNIQYF
TRBJ1-2	.	TRBD1	TRBV24-1	13	TGTGCCACCAGTGATGACAGGGGCTATGGCTACACCTTC	CATSDDRGYGYTF
TRBJ2-5	few	TRBD1	TRBV29-1	15	TGCAGCGTTGGGAGGTGGGACAGGGGGATCAAGACCCAGTACTTC	CSVGRWDRGIKTQYF
TRBJ2-2	many	TRBD1	TRBV7-8	16	TGTGCCAGCAGCTTAGTCGGACAGGGGGGCACCGGGGAGCTGTTTTTT	CASSLVGQGGTGELFF
TRBJ2-1	few	TRBD2	TRBV10-3	15	TGTGCCATCGGACTTAGCGGGAGGGGCAGAGATGAGCAGTTCTTC	CAIGLSGRGRDEQFF
TRBJ1-5	few	.	TRBV7-9	15	TGTGCCAGCAGCGGGCGAGGGGGAGGCAATCAGCCCCAGCATTTT	CASSGRGGGNQPQHF
TRBJ2-1	few	.	TRBV6-2/TRBV6-3	12	TGTGCCAGCAGTTGGGTAGGGAATGAGCAGTTCTTC	CASSWVGNEQFF
TRBJ2-2	.	.	TRBV6-4	13	TGTGCCAGCAGTGTGGGAGACACCGGGGAGCTGTTTTTT	CASSVGDTGELFF
TRBJ2-7	many	.	TRBV6-2/TRBV6-3	13	TGTGCCAGCAGTTACGGGGAAACCTACGAGCAGTACTTC	CASSYGETYEQYF
TRBJ2-3	many	TRBD2	TRBV5-1	15	TGCGCCAGCAGCTTACTAGCGGGGGTGGAAGATACGCAGTATTTT	CASSLLAGVEDTQYF
TRBJ2-3	.	TRBD2	TRBV6-4	14	TGTGCCAGCAGTGAGGGACTAGCAACAGATACGCAGTATTTT	CASSEGLATDTQYF
TRBJ2-1	many	.	TRBV24-1	14	TGTGCCACCAACTCCGGGAACTCCTACAATGAGCAGTTCTTC	CATNSGNSYNEQFF
TRBJ2-1	.	.	TRBV2	16	TGTGCCAGCAGTGAAGTCGGACAGCCCCCAGGCAATGAGCAGTTCTTC	CASSEVGQPPGNEQFF
TRBJ1-2	many	.	TRBV5-1	12	TGCGCCAGCAGCTATCAGTCCCGTGGCTACACCTTC	CASSYQSRGYTF
TRBJ2-1	.	TRBD2	TRBV5-1	16	TGCGCCAGCAGCTTGGCGGCTAGCGGGACCTACAATGAGCAGTTCTTC	CASSLAASGTYNEQFF
TRBJ1-1	few	.	TRBV5-1	14	TGCGCCAGCAGCTTCACAGGGTTCGCCACTGAAGCTTTCTTT	CASSFTGFATEAFF
TRBJ2-1	many	TRBD2	TRBV20-1	14	TGCAGTGCCAGAGACGGACTAGCGGGAACTCAGCAGTTCTTC	CSARDGLAGTQQFF
TRBJ1-1	many	.	TRBV12-3/TRBV12-4	16	TGTGCCAGCAGTTTTTCTTCGCGAGGGCTGAGTACTGAAGCTTTCTTT	CASSFSSRGLSTEAFF
TRBJ1-3	.	.	TRBV6-5	11	TGTGCCAGCACCTCCGGGAACACCATATATTTT	CASTSGNTIYF
TRBJ1-1	few	.	TRBV29-1	13	TGCAGCGGCCGCCAGGGGTCAAACGCTGAAGCTTTCTTT	CSGRQGSNAEAFF
TRBJ2-5	many	.	TRBV3-1	14	TGTGCCAGCAGCCAAGGACCTGGCGGGGAGACCCAGTACTTC	CASSQGPGGETQYF
TRBJ2-3	many	.	TRBV11-2	16	TGTGCCAGCAGCTTGGACAGCCCTACAGGCACAGATACGCAGTATTTT	CASSLDSPTGTDTQYF
TRBJ2-1	.	.	TRBV10-3	15	TGTGCCATCAGTGAGCCCGGGGGAAGATACAATGAGCAGTTCTTC	CAISEPGGRYNEQFF
TRBJ1-4	many	.	TRBV2	12	TGTGCCAGCAGAACCCTTTCGGAAAAACTGTTTTTT	CASRTLSEKLFF
TRBJ1-2	many	TRBD1	TRBV4-2	15	TGTGCCAGCAGCCACCTCCGGACAGGGAACTATGGCTACACCTTC	CASSHLRTGNYGYTF
TRBJ2-3	few	.	TRBV4-3	15	TGCGCCAGCAGCCAAGATTACGGTAACACAGATACGCAGTATTTT	CASSQDYGNTDTQYF
TRBJ1-1	.	.	TRBV4-2	16	TGTGCCAGCAGCCAAGAACTCCCCAGGGGGAACACTGAAGCTTTCTTT	CASSQELPRGNTEAFF
TRBJ1-5	many	TRBD1	TRBV7-9	15	TGTGCCAGCAGTCGGAACAGGGGGGTCAATCAGCCCCAGCATTTT	CASSRNRGVNQPQHF
TRBJ1-2	many	.	TRBV5-1	15	TGCGCCAGCAGCTTGTCCTCGTTAGGAACTGGAGGCTACACCTTC	CASSLSSLGTGGYTF
TRBJ1-1	many	.	TRBV5-4	15	TGTGCCAGCAGCTTCAACAGGGCCACGAACACTGAAGCTTTCTTT	CASSFNRATNTEAFF
TRBJ2-7	few	.	TRBV5-6	15	TGTGCCAGCAGCTTGAGTCAACTAAGTACCTACGAGCAGTACTTC	CASSLSQLSTYEQYF
TRBJ2-5	many	.	TRBV28	14	TGTGCCAGCAGTTTTTACGAGCGACAAGAGACCCAGTACTTC	CASSFYERQETQYF
TRBJ1-4	.	TRBD1	TRBV28	14	TGTGCCAGCAGTTTCCGAGGGGGCAGTGAAAAACTGTTTTTT	CASSFRGGSEKLFF
TRBJ2-6	few	.	TRBV7-8	17	TGTGCCAGCAGCACCGGACTATCCTATTCTGGGGCCAACGTCCTGACTTTC	CASSTGLSYSGANVLTF
TRBJ2-5	many	.	TRBV3-1	13	TGTGCCAGCAGCCGCCGGCGTCAAGAGACCCAGTACTTC	CASSRRRQETQYF
TRBJ2-7	.	.	TRBV4-1	13	TGCGCCAGCAGCCAAGCATCGACCTACGAGCAGTACTTC	CASSQASTYEQYF
TRBJ2-3	few	.	TRBV24-1	15	TGTGCCACCAGTGATTTGCAACAGACCACAGATACGCAGTATTTT	CATSDLQQTTDTQYF
TRBJ2-3	many	.	TRBV4-2	15	TGTGCCAGCAGCCAAGATGGGCTGCTCACAGATACGCAGTATTTT	CASSQDGLLTDTQYF
TRBJ2-7	.	.	TRBV20-1	14	TGCAGTGCTAGAAGCCCAGGTTGGGGCTACGAGCAGTACTTC	CSARSPGWGYEQYF
TRBJ2-5	.	.	TRBV5-1	12	TGCGCCAGCAGCTTGGCCCCAGAGACCCAGTACTTC	CASSLAPETQYF
TRBJ2-7	many	.	TRBV28	13	TGTGCCAGCACTACAGGTTTCTCCTACGAGCAGTACTTC	CASTTGFSYEQYF
TRBJ2-1	few	.	TRBV10-2	15	TGCGCCAGCAGTGAGTATCGAGCGGCGTACAATGAGCAGTTCTTC	CASSEYRAAYNEQFF
TRBJ2-7	.	TRBD2	TRBV11-2	15	TGTGCCAGCAGTCGTCTAGCGGGAGAAACCTACGAGCAGTACTTC	CASSRLAGETYEQYF
TRBJ1-5	.	.	TRBV7-2	14	TGTGCCAGCAGCTTTAAGGGGGGCGGTCAGCCCCAGCATTTT	CASSFKGGGQPQHF